The 27 T cell receptor beta chains below all came from one sample that was sequenced in a study of CD8 T cells in ankylosing spondylitis. Antigens of these TCRs are unknown. From the 5' RACE reads, TCRdb called clonotypes with MiXCR, one entry per CDR3 protein. The data show 200,000 to 250,000 distinct CDR3 sequences, more than 5.5% seen once. General observations from the study: What seemed typical of ankylosing spondylitis blood was a TCR beta motif built from roughly eight highly homologous variants.

The material sequenced was blood, either unsorted or a sorted T cell fraction (not recorded which). The receptor source for this set is a male donor with ankylosing spondylitis.

This clonotype occurred many times. CDR3 sequence reads: CASSQGDRSYHYGYTF. The CDR3 nucleotides read TGCGCCAGCAGCCAGGGGGACCGAAGCTACCACTATGGCTACACCTTC. The chain uses TRBV4-3 and TRBJ1-2; D might be TRBD1 (5 bases). V was trimmed by 3 bases and J by 3 bases, leaving 17 bases between them. The CDR3 sequence is 16 residues long. The germline V gene has CDR1 LGHNA and CDR2 YSLEER.

This clonotype turned up a few times. The CDR3 region is CASRAFYGYTF. Here the CDR3 DNA reads TGTGCCAGCAGAGCCTTTTATGGCTACACCTTC. The chain recombines TRBV27 with TRBJ1-2; D is undetermined. Trimming took off 6 bases at V and 5 bases at J, with 7 bases between the two ends. The CDR3 loop spans 11 amino acids. Germline CDR1 reads MNHEY; CDR2 reads SMNVEV (reference sequence).

This clonotype was observed at least ten times. The chain couples TRBV6-2 or TRBV6-3 to TRBJ2-1, with D hard to call. The V end was cut by 7 bases, the J end by 4 bases, with 14 bases between. The germline CDR1 and CDR2 sequences are MNHEY and SVGEGT. This CDR3 is built from 14 residues. In nucleotides, the CDR3 is TGTGCCAGCAATCCATCTTCCAGTTACAATGAGCAGTTCTTC. Translated, it gives CASNPSSSYNEQFF.

This clonotype was counted many times. The rearrangement links TRBV28 to TRBJ2-1, with a tentative D call TRBD1 (6 bases). The CDR3 loop spans 15 amino acids. The V end was cut by 10 bases, the J end by 2 bases, with 18 bases between. In germline, CDR1 is MDHEN, CDR2 SYDVKM. Here the CDR3 reads CATYPGTLTYNEQFF. CDR3 nucleotide sequence: TGTGCCACCTACCCCGGGACACTTACCTACAATGAGCAGTTCTTC.

The chain links TRBV3-1 to TRBJ2-1; D possibly uses TRBD1 or TRBD2 (6 bases each). Germline V gene data show CDR1 as LGHDT and CDR2 as YNNKEL (reference sequence). This CDR3 has 15 amino acids. Trimming shortened V by 0 bases and J by 8 bases, and 14 bases separated the two germline ends. In nucleotides, the CDR3 is TGTGCCAGCAGCCAAGAGGAGACAGGAGGGTATGAGCAGTTCTTC. Its translation: CASSQEETGGYEQFF.

V and J are TRBV20-1 and TRBJ1-4, with 7 bases identical to TRBD1. Germline V gene data show CDR1 as DFQATT and CDR2 as SNEGSKA (reference sequence). With 0 bases clipped from V and 6 bases from J, the junction kept 4 bases outside the gene matches. The length of the CDR3 is 14 residues. The CDR3 sequence is CSAREGGEYEKLFF. CDR3 coding DNA: TGCAGTGCTAGAGAAGGGGGCGAGTATGAAAAACTGTTTTTT.

This chain joins TRBV12-3 or TRBV12-4 and TRBJ1-1; a weak D match, TRBD1 (6 bases). The CDR3 is 14 residues long. V was pared by 3 bases and J by 4 bases, with 12 bases between. CDR3 protein: CASSFQLRGTEAFF. The CDR3 DNA reads as TGTGCCAGCAGTTTTCAACTCAGGGGCACTGAAGCTTTCTTT.

The table lists this clonotype with many counts. This chain uses TRBV27 with TRBJ2-1, with a tentative D call TRBD2 (6 bases). This CDR3 region has 11 residues. The germline V gene encodes CDR1 MNHEY and CDR2 SMNVEV (reference sequence). Trimming removed 3 bases from V and 13 bases from J, with 10 bases in between. The chain's CDR3 is CASSLGLKQFF. DNA for the CDR3: TGTGCCAGCAGTTTGGGACTCAAACAGTTCTTC.

The genes are TRBV20-1 and TRBJ2-3; 10 bases align to TRBD2. The V gene end was trimmed by 3 bases and the J gene end by 1 base; junction bases not matched to a gene: 16. CDR1 and CDR2 (germline): DFQATT, SNEGSKA (reference sequence). CDR3 length: 19 residues. The CDR3: CSARSYGLAGVPGTDTQYF. The CDR3 DNA reads TGCAGTGCTAGGTCCTATGGGCTAGCGGGAGTACCGGGCACAGATACGCAGTATTTT.

This clonotype showed up many times. This chain links TRBV12-5 with TRBJ2-1; D remains unclear. CDR3 length equals 9 residues. Trimming cost V 6 bases and J 8 bases, with 2 bases left between them. The germline gives CDR1 LGHNT, CDR2 FRNRAP. CDR3: CASGDEQFF. The CDR3 region has the DNA TGTGCTAGTGGCGATGAGCAGTTCTTC. The complete variable domain, with remaining parts taken from reference TRBV12-5 and TRBJ2-1, reads DARVTQTPRHKVTEMGQEVTMRCQPILGHNTVFWYRQTMMQGLELLAYFRNRAPLDDSGMPKDRFSAEMPDATLATLKIQPSEPRDSAVYFCASGDEQFFGPGTRLTVL.

This clonotype was detected a few times. As DNA, the CDR3 is TGTGCCAGCAGCTTAAAGGGAGGGATATCTGGGGCCAACGTCCTGACTTTC. Translated, it gives CASSLKGGISGANVLTF. J is TRBJ2-6 and V is TRBV7-9; 7 bases line up with TRBD2. Trimming at V came to 2 bases and at J to 1 base, leaving 5 bases not matched to a gene. Germline V lookup: CDR1 SEHNR, CDR2 FQNEAQ (reference sequence). The CDR3 has 17 amino acids. Filled out from reference TRBV7-9 and TRBJ2-6, the complete variable domain reads DTGVSQNPRHKITKRGQNVTFRCDPISEHNRLYWYRQTLGQGPEFLTYFQNEAQLEKSRLLSDRFSAERPKGSFSTLEIQRTEQGDSAMYLCASSLKGGISGANVLTFGAGSRLTVL.

This clonotype was observed many times. The genes are TRBV7-9 and TRBJ1-1, with TRBD1 matching over 9 bases. The CDR3 runs 15 residues. From germline, CDR1 is SEHNR and CDR2 FQNEAQ (reference sequence). Trimming at V came to 5 bases and at J to 6 bases, leaving 10 bases not matched to a gene. This CDR3 is CASSHPGTGKSEAFF. The CDR3 DNA reads TGTGCCAGCAGCCACCCCGGGACAGGGAAGTCTGAAGCTTTCTTT.

This clonotype has ten or more counts. This chain joins TRBV20-1 and TRBJ1-3; tentative D call: TRBD1 (6 bases). The CDR3 covers 17 residues. CDR1 DFQATT and CDR2 SNEGSKA come from the germline V gene (reference sequence). Trimming stripped 1 base from V and 0 bases from J, with 16 bases between. The CDR3 sequence is CSARGTGPEYSGNTIYF. The CDR3 DNA is TGCAGTGCTAGAGGAACAGGGCCGGAGTACTCTGGAAACACCATATATTTT.

Ten or more counts support this clonotype. The chain recombines TRBV29-1 with TRBJ2-3; tentatively, D is TRBD1 (6 bases). The V gene's germline CDR1 is SQVTM and CDR2 ANQGSEA. Trimming took 0 bases from V and 2 from J, leaving 9 bases between them. The CDR3 spans 14 residues. CDR3 amino acids: CSVEDRGNTDTQYF. Written as DNA, the CDR3 is TGCAGCGTTGAAGACAGGGGTAACACAGATACGCAGTATTTT.

This clonotype came up many times. The chain is built from TRBV6-1 and TRBJ2-5, with 10 bases identical to TRBD1. CDR3 length: 15 amino acids. Germline V gene sequence: CDR1 MNHNS, CDR2 SASEGT. The V gene end was trimmed by 10 bases and the J gene end by 4 bases; junction bases not matched to a gene: 12. CDR3 in DNA: TGTGCCACCACCTTCAAAGACAGGGGGCGAGAGACCCAGTACTTC. Its protein product is CATTFKDRGRETQYF.

This clonotype was recorded many times. The CDR3 DNA follows: TGCGCCAGCAGCCAACTGGGACCTCCGGGGAACACTGAAGCTTTCTTT. Residues: CASSQLGPPGNTEAFF. The chain recombines TRBV4-3 with TRBJ1-1; TRBD1 might be the D (5 bases). The CDR3 is 16 amino acids. Germline V CDR1 and CDR2: LGHNA, YSLEER. Trimming cost V 2 bases and J 1 base, with 14 bases left between them.

This clonotype was seen at least ten times. The J gene is TRBJ2-7, the V gene TRBV28; the match to TRBD1 covers 8 bases. The J segment lost 4 bases and the V segment lost 2 bases, leaving 7 bases of the junction unmatched. The germline V gene has CDR1 MDHEN and CDR2 SYDVKM. The CDR3 has 15 residues. As DNA, the CDR3 is TGTGCCAGCAGTTTAGCCCGGACAGGGAGGTACGAGCAGTACTTC. This encodes CASSLARTGRYEQYF.

This clonotype was seen ten or more times. The V and J genes are TRBV29-1 and TRBJ2-7; D remains unclear. This CDR3 is built from 14 residues. Per germline, CDR1 SQVTM and CDR2 ANQGSEA. V was pared by 1 base and J by 0 bases, with 10 bases between. CDR3 protein: CSVEVASDSYEQYF. The CDR3 coding sequence is TGCAGCGTTGAAGTGGCATCTGACTCCTACGAGCAGTACTTC.

This clonotype was seen repeatedly, ten times or more. The chain carries TRBV5-1 and TRBJ2-7; 7 positions match TRBD2. The ends lost 4 bases at V and 1 base at J; junction bases unmatched: 8. CDR1 is SGHRS and CDR2 is YFSETQ in the germline V gene. The CDR3 is made up of 15 amino acids. The CDR3 nucleotides read TGCGCCAGCAGCGCCGCGACTAGCTCTTCCTACGAGCAGTACTTC. Its translation: CASSAATSSSYEQYF.

In this sample, this clonotype turned up many times. This chain connects TRBV29-1 to TRBJ2-2; 11 bases align to TRBD2. CDR1 is SQVTM, CDR2 ANQGSEA, per germline. The CDR3 runs to 14 residues. The V and J ends lost 4 bases and 5 bases, in that order; junction bases with no gene match: 3. This CDR3 reads CSVGLAGNTGELFF. The CDR3 DNA reads TGCAGCGTTGGACTAGCGGGGAATACCGGGGAGCTGTTTTTT.

This clonotype was counted at least ten times. The V and J genes are TRBV4-3 and TRBJ2-7; 8 positions match TRBD1. The CDR3 loop spans 15 amino acids. V gave up 2 bases and J gave up 3 bases; unmatched junction bases: 6. Germline-derived CDR1 and CDR2 are LGHNA and YSLEER. The CDR3 DNA sequence: TGCGCCAGCAGCCAAAATACAGGGGGATTCTACGAGCAGTACTTC. Amino acid sequence: CASSQNTGGFYEQYF.

The CDR3 region has the DNA TGTGCCAGTACTTTGGTCGACCCTGGCGAGCAGTACTTC. Amino acids: CASTLVDPGEQYF. This chain uses TRBV6-2 or TRBV6-3 with TRBJ2-7; D not certain. The germline V and J ends were trimmed by 9 bases and 6 bases, with 18 bases remaining between them. The V gene's germline CDR1 is MNHEY and CDR2 SVGEGT. The CDR3 totals 13 residues.

This clonotype was observed many times. V is TRBV11-2 and J is TRBJ1-2; TRBD1 might be the D (6 bases). The V end lost 4 bases, the J end lost 4 bases, and 16 bases lay between the germline ends. Germline CDR1 and CDR2: SGHAT and FQNNGV. CDR3 length equals 15 residues. CDR3 region: CASSSLTGLVYGYTF. The CDR3 DNA follows: TGTGCCAGCAGCTCCTTGACAGGACTCGTCTATGGCTACACCTTC.

The gene calls are TRBV6-4 and TRBJ1-2, with TRBD1 matching over 9 bases. CDR1 and CDR2 from the germline V gene are MRHNA and SNTAGT. CDR3 size: 12 residues. J gave up 5 bases and V 10 bases, and 5 bases lay outside the gene matches. This CDR3 is CATRDREYGYTF. In DNA, the CDR3 is TGTGCCACCAGGGACAGGGAGTATGGCTACACCTTC.

This clonotype was detected only once. V usage is TRBV4-1 and J usage is TRBJ2-3, with 9 bases fitting TRBD1. V shed 3 bases and J 4 bases; nucleotides not matched to a gene: 5. This CDR3 region has 15 residues. Germline V gives CDR1 MGHRA, CDR2 YSYEKL. The CDR3 DNA follows: TGCGCCAGCAGCCAGGGACAGGGCGACGCAGATACGCAGTATTTT. It specifies CASSQGQGDADTQYF.

Many counts were recorded for this clonotype. The chain links TRBV9 to TRBJ2-7; perhaps TRBD1 as D (6 bases). The CDR3 covers 14 residues. Trimming left V 4 bases short and J 3 bases short, with 14 bases between. Germline-derived CDR1 and CDR2 are SGDLS and YYNGEE. DNA for the CDR3: TGTGCCAGCAGCCCACAACTACAGGGCTACGAGCAGTACTTC. Translation: CASSPQLQGYEQYF.

The table lists this clonotype with many counts. The J gene is TRBJ2-3, the V gene TRBV7-2, with 7 nucleotides matching TRBD2. Germline V CDR1 and CDR2: SGHTA, FQGNSA. The trim removed 5 bases at V and 5 bases at J, leaving 10 bases unmatched. This CDR3 has 15 residues. CDR3 loop: CASSTGTTSGDTQYF. The CDR3 DNA follows: TGTGCCAGCAGCACCGGGACTACCTCCGGAGATACGCAGTATTTT. Filled out from reference TRBV7-2 and TRBJ2-3, the complete variable domain reads GAGVSQSPSNKVTEKGKDVELRCDPISGHTALYWYRQSLGQGLEFLIYFQGNSAPDKSGLPSDRFSAERTGGSVSTLTIQRTQQEDSAVYLCASSTGTTSGDTQYFGPGTRLTVL.